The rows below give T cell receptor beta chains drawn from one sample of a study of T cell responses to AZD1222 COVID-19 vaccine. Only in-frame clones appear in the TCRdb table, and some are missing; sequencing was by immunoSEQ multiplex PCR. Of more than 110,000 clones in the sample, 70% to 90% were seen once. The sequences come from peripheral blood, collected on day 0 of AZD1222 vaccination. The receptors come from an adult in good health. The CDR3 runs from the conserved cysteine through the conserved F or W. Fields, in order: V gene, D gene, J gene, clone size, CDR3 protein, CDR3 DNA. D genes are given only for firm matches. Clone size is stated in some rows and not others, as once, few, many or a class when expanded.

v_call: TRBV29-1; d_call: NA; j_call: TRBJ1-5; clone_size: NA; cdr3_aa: CSVQGTRDQPQHF; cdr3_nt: TGCAGCGTTCAGGGGACAAGAGATCAGCCCCAGCATTTT
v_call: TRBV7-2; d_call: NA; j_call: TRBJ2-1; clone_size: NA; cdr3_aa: CASSPPRGALKGYNEQFF; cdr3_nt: TGTGCCAGCAGCCCCCCCCGGGGGGCCCTAAAGGGTTACAATGAGCAGTTCTTC
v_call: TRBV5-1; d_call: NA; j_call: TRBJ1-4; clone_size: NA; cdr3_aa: CASSLGQPATNEKLFF; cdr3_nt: TGCGCCAGCAGCTTAGGACAGCCCGCAACTAATGAAAAACTGTTTTTT
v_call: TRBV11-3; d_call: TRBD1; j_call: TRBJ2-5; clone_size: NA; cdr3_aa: CARRGLETQYF; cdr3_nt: TGTGCCAGGAGGGGGCTCGAGACCCAGTACTTC
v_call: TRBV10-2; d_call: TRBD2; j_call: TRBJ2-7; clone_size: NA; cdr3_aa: CASSGVAGGTYEQYF; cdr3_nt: TGCGCCAGCAGTGGGGTAGCGGGAGGAACCTACGAGCAGTACTTC
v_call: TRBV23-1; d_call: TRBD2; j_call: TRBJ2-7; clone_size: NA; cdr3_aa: CPSRRGVGSSDEQYF; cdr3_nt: TGCCCCAGCCGTCGGGGGGTGGGCAGTTCCGACGAGCAGTACTTC
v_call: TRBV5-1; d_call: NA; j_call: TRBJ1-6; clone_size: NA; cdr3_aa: CASSLGANNSPLHF; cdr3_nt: TGCGCCAGCAGCCTGGGGGCTAATAATTCACCCCTCCACTTT
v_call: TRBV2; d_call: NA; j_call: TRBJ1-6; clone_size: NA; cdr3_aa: CARQGSNSPLHF; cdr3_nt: TGTGCCAGACAGGGTAGCAATTCACCCCTCCACTTT
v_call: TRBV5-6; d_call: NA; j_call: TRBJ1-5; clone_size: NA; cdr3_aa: CASKLGQLSNQPQHF; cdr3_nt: TGTGCCAGCAAATTAGGACAGCTAAGCAATCAGCCCCAGCATTTT
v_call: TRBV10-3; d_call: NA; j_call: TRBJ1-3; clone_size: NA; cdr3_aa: CAIRPDSGAAGNTIYF; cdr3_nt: TGTGCCATCAGGCCGGACAGCGGAGCTGCAGGAAACACCATATATTTT
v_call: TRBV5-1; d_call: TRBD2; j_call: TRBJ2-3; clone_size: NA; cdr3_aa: CASSLEGGSTDTQYF; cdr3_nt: TGCGCCAGCAGCTTGGAAGGCGGGAGTACAGATACGCAGTATTTT
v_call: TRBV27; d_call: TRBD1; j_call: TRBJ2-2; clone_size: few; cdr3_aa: CASSLTGGADTGELFF; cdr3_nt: TGTGCCAGCAGTTTAACAGGGGGCGCTGATACCGGGGAGCTGTTTTTT
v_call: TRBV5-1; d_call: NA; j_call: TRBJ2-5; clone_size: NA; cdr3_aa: CASSLGRGTQYF; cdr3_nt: TGCGCCAGCAGCTTAGGACGGGGGACCCAGTACTTC
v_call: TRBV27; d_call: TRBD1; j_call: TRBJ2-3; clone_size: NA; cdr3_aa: CASSLKGAFTSTDTQYF; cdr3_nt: TGTGCCAGCAGTTTAAAGGGGGCGTTTACTAGCACAGATACGCAGTATTTT
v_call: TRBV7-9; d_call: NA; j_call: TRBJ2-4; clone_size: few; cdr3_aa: CASTPQGGGPKNIQYF; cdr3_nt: TGTGCCAGCACCCCTCAGGGTGGGGGGCCCAAAAACATTCAGTACTTC
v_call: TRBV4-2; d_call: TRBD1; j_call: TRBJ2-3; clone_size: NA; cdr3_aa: CASSQAGQGGDTQYF; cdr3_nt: TGTGCCAGCAGCCAGGCGGGACAGGGCGGGGATACGCAGTATTTT
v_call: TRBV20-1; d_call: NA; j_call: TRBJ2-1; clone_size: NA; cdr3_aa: CSASFFEQFF; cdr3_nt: TGCAGTGCCAGCTTCTTTGAGCAGTTCTTC
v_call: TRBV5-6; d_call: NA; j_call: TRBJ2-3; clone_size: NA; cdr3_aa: CASSLGQGSTDTQYF; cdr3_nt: TGTGCCAGCAGCTTGGGCCAGGGAAGCACAGATACGCAGTATTTT
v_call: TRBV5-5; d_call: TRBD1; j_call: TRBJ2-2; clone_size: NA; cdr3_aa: CASSMTGGDTGELFF; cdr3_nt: TGTGCCAGCAGCATGACAGGGGGCGACACCGGGGAGCTGTTTTTT
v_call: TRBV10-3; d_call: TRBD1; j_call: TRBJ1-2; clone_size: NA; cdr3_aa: CAAETGGARGYTF; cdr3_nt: TGTGCCGCCGAGACAGGGGGCGCCCGTGGCTACACCTTC
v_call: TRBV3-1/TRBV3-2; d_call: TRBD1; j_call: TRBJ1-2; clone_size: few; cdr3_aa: CASSRDRGFLNYGYTF; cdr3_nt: TGTGCCAGCAGCCGGGACAGGGGATTTTTAAACTATGGCTACACCTTC
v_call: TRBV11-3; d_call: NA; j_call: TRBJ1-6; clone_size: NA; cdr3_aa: CASSSGARFNSPLHF; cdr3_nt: TGTGCCAGCAGCTCGGGCGCCAGATTTAATTCACCCCTCCACTTT
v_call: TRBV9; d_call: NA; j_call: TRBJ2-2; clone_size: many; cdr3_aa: CASSVEGTGELFF; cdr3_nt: TGTGCCAGCAGCGTAGAGGGCACCGGGGAGCTGTTTTTT
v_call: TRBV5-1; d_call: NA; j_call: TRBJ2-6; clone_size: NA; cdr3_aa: CASSLIVSTPEANVLTF; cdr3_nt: TGCGCCAGCAGCTTGATCGTCAGTACCCCTGAGGCCAACGTCCTGACTTTC
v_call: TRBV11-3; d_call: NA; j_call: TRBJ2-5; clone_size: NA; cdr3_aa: CASSFGQQETQYF; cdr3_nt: TGTGCCAGCAGCTTCGGACAGCAAGAGACCCAGTACTTC
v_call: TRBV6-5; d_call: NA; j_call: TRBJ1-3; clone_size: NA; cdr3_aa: CASSYSMADSGNTIYF; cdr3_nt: TGTGCCAGCAGTTACTCGATGGCCGACTCTGGAAACACCATATATTTT
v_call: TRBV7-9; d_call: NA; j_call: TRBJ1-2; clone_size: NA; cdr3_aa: CASSLEGPGRGYTF; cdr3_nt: TGTGCCAGCAGCTTAGAGGGTCCAGGGAGGGGCTACACCTTC
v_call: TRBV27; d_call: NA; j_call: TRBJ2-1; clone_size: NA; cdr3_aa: CASSLSPGTTYNEQFF; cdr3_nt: TGTGCCAGCAGTTTATCGCCGGGGACAACCTACAATGAGCAGTTCTTC